This T cell receptor (beta chain) was retrieved from a study of blood T cell repertoires in COVID-19 (dated by TCRdb to about 2020). For the study in its entirety: Samples covering the acute and convalescent phases of COVID-19 were provided by collaborators in the United States, Italy and Spain. Deeply sampled blood TCRbeta repertoires from subjects exposed to, actively infected with, or recovered from COVID-19 were included in the dataset. The samples were drawn from two sources: the first 160 participants of the ongoing ImmuneRACE study, and 1,000 to 1,500 subjects contributed by 6 global collaborators. The repertoires were released in a freely available public database meant as a resource for research on the immune response to SARS-CoV-2. The sample metadata nearly always contained a de-identified subject ID, COVID-19 status, age in years and sex. Where available, HLA class I and class II types were taken from metadata supplied by the sample provider and were not determined by assay-based typing. The material from the prospective study consisted of cDNA or gDNA derived from T cells, B-cell-depleted T cells, or PBMCs. The investigation overall reported the following: The amount of clinical and demographic metadata varied by source and participant and was provided uncurated.

Including the terminal cysteine and phenylalanine, the CDR3 comprises 15 residues. The DNA shown is the 45-base CDR3, in frame from base 1. Looking up the germline V gene yields CDR1 MDHEN and CDR2 SYDVKM. Trimming takes 5 bases off V and 10 bases off J; junction bases not matched to a gene: 13. TCRbeta CDR3 regions were amplified from genomic DNA using the immunoSEQ Assay, a bias-controlled multiplex PCR. The paper's data handling went like this. The number of nucleated cells in each sample was estimated from the amplification of reference gene primers within the assay. To quantify the absolute abundance of each unique TCRbeta CDR3 rearrangement, sequence reads were collapsed and filtered. For each sample, productive Simpson clonality was calculated as the square root of Simpson's diversity index over productive rearrangements. The clones in this table, taken by TCRdb from immuneACCESS, are in-frame only. Not every clone is retained; where verified, under half of the shortfall comes from an unresolved V gene, and the cause of the rest is unknown. That table is the source of V, J and clone size, and D and trimming were worked out from the DNA. In this sample the table shows about 82,000 clones, over 80% of which occur a single time. The ten most abundant clones make up 15% to 20% of the sample.

Whole blood was collected in K2EDTA tubes by collaborating institutions according to the institutions' own protocols. For TCRbeta analysis, collaborators shipped samples as frozen whole blood, isolated PBMCs, or DNA extracted from either of those sample types. Worth noting for this clone: It lacks a known antigen. No base quality information exists; no much larger clone differs at one position.

Sample: peripheral blood. The rearranged chain carries TRBV28 and TRBJ2-1, with 8 junctional bases fitting TRBD1. The TCR sequence derives from a man older than 75 with active or convalescent COVID-19. The sequenced DNA: TGTGCCAGCAGTCCGACAGGGGTCGTCCTTCTCGAGCAGTTCTTC. Its product reads: CASSPTGVVLLEQFF. Extended through the reference TRBV28 and TRBJ2-1 proteins, this CDR3 yields the full variable domain: DVKVTQSSRYLVKRTGEKVFLECVQDMDHENMFWYRQDPGLGLRLIYFSYDVKMKEKGDIPEGYSVSREKKERFSLILESASTNQTSMYLCASSPTGVVLLEQFFGPGTRLTVL.